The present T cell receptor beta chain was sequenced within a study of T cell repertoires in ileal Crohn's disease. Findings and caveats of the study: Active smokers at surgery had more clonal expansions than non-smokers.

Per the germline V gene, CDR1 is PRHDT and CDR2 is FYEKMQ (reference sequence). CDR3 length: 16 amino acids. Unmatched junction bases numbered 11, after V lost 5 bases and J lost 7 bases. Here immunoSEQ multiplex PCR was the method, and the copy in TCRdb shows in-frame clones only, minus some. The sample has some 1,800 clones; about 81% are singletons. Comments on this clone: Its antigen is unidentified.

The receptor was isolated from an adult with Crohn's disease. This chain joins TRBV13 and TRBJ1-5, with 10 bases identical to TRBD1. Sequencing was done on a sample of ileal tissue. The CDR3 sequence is CASSLRGTGAGQPQHF. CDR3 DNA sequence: TGTGCCAGCAGCCTACGGGGGACAGGGGCAGGGCAGCCCCAGCATTTT.